This T cell receptor beta chain was found in a study of identical twins. Study-wide results and caveats: Models, which agreed with sharing between unrelated individuals, nonetheless underestimated the out-of-frame TCR alpha sharing seen in monozygotic twins. A cross-sectional statistical analysis, not follow-up of the same donors, supported the conclusions. Twins shared beta out-of-frame sequences in excess, but this excess was weaker.

This clonotype appeared a few times. What it recognizes is unknown. V was shortened by 3 bases and J by 7 bases, with 19 bases between the two germline ends. The germline V gene has CDR1 LNHNV and CDR2 YYDKDF (reference sequence). The CDR3 extends over 16 amino acids. It was template switching that added a universal primer site, and there were unique molecular identifiers on the cDNA. Using its own MiXCR run on the 5' RACE reads, TCRdb lists one record per CDR3 protein. The sample comprises 450,000 to 500,000 distinct CDR3 sequences, around 15% of which are singletons, and about 1% rests with the top ten. This sample was also put to use in a study of yellow fever vaccine responses in identical twins.

The chain recombines TRBV15 with TRBJ2-1; D could derive from TRBD1 or TRBD2 (5 bases each). This clonotype was sampled from a young woman in good health. Source material: CD4+ T cells sorted from blood. The CDR3 sequence: CATSRMDLGVGNEQFF. In DNA, the CDR3 is TGTGCCACCAGCAGGATGGACTTGGGGGTGGGAAATGAGCAGTTCTTC. Supplemented by reference TRBV15 and TRBJ2-1, the full variable domain reads DAMVIQNPRYQVTQFGKPVTLSCSQTLNHNVMYWYQQKSSQAPKLLFHYYDKDFNNEADTPDNFQSRRPNTSFCFLDIRSPGLGDTAMYLCATSRMDLGVGNEQFFGPGTRLTVL.